The 20 T cell receptor beta chains below come from one sample, sequenced in a study of blood T cell repertoires in COVID-19. The repertoire was sequenced with immunoSEQ multiplex PCR; TCRdb's copy has only in-frame clones and lacks some. Among about 300,000 clones, around 86% were seen once, and the ten largest hold 1.5% to 2%. The specimen sequenced was peripheral blood. All receptors come from a woman aged 45-59 years with acute or convalescent COVID-19.

The rearrangement joins TRBV18 to TRBJ1-4; 10 bases are shared with TRBD1. CDR1 and CDR2 (germline): KGHSH, LQKENI. The CDR3 spans 20 residues. J was trimmed by 1 base and V by 2 bases; bases with no gene match: 13. In DNA form, the CDR3 reads TGTGCCAGCTCACCAAGGTCGCCGGGACAGGGGTTGGGAACTAATGAAAAACTGTTTTTT. It codes for CASSPRSPGQGLGTNEKLFF.

This chain uses TRBV19 with TRBJ1-1; D is unresolved. The CDR3 is made up of 15 amino acids. The germline V and J ends were trimmed by 3 bases and 0 bases, with 11 bases remaining between them. Germline V gene data show CDR1 as LNHDA and CDR2 as SQIVND (reference sequence). DNA for the CDR3: TGTGCCAGTAGTATGGCCCACAGCATGAACACTGAAGCTTTCTTT. It is translated as CASSMAHSMNTEAFF.

The chain employs TRBV7-6 and TRBJ2-7; 9 nucleotides line up with TRBD1. This CDR3 has 15 amino acids. V lost 1 base, J lost 4 bases, and 5 bases stayed unmatched. CDR1 is SGHVS and CDR2 is FNYEAQ in the germline V gene. The CDR3: CASSLGTGGYYEQYF. Written as DNA, the CDR3 is TGTGCCAGCAGCTTAGGAACAGGGGGCTATTACGAGCAGTACTTC.

The chain uses TRBV7-8 and TRBJ1-6, with TRBD1 as a possible D gene (6 bases). The CDR3 totals 16 residues. Deletions cut 4 bases from V and 8 bases from J, with 18 bases between. Germline V lookup: CDR1 SGHVS, CDR2 FQNEAQ. CDR3 DNA: TGTGCCAGCAGCTCATACAGGGCCGCTGGATATTCACCCCTCCACTTT. Its translation: CASSSYRAAGYSPLHF.

The rearrangement uses TRBV14 and TRBJ2-5; 9 nucleotides match TRBD2. CDR3 length: 16 amino acids. Germline trimming cut 4 bases from V and 2 bases from J; bases unmatched to any gene: 8. CDR1 and CDR2 (germline): SGHDN, FVKESK. CDR3 sequence reads: CASSRLSGRPQETQYF. As DNA, the CDR3 is TGTGCCAGCAGCCGTCTGAGCGGGAGGCCTCAAGAGACCCAGTACTTC.

The chain couples TRBV2 to TRBJ1-1, with 7 bases aligning to TRBD1. Germline assignment: CDR1 SNHLY and CDR2 FYNNEI. This CDR3 region has 13 residues. V shed 8 bases, J shed 0 bases, and the junction held 3 bases outside the gene matches. CDR3 coding DNA: TGTGCCAGCGGGACAGAAATGAACACTGAAGCTTTCTTT. Translation: CASGTEMNTEAFF.

This sequence joins TRBV6-5 and TRBJ2-3; a possible D gene is TRBD2 (6 bases). Germline CDR1 is MNHEY and CDR2 is SVGAGI. The CDR3 extends over 14 amino acids. V was cut by 5 bases and J by 4 bases, with 13 bases left in between. The CDR3, as DNA: TGTGCCAGCAGTCGCGCGGAGGGGCCAGATACGCAGTATTTT. Protein: CASSRAEGPDTQYF.

This chain uses TRBV11-1 with TRBJ1-4; 10 nucleotides line up with TRBD1. The CDR3 has 16 amino acids. V was pared by 4 bases and J by 7 bases, with 9 bases of the junction left unmatched. The germline V gene encodes CDR1 SGHAT and CDR2 FQDESV (reference sequence). Written as DNA, the CDR3 is TGTGCCAGCAGCTCCCTCGGGACAGGGGCCTTTGAAAAACTGTTTTTT. Translating gives CASSSLGTGAFEKLFF.

For this clone: This clone may be a read error of a much larger clone one base away. The CDR3 reads CASTLQGNTEAFF. In DNA form, the CDR3 reads TGTGCCAGCACCCTCCAGGGGAACACTGAAGCTTTCTTT. V gene TRBV12-3 or TRBV12-4 combines with J gene TRBJ1-1, with D perhaps matching TRBD1 (5 bases). V gave up 7 bases and J gave up 1 base, with 10 bases separating them. This CDR3 has 13 residues.

The rearrangement links TRBV18 to TRBJ1-5; D is possibly TRBD1 (6 bases). V lost 4 bases and J 7 bases, leaving 11 bases between the germline ends. The CDR3 covers 13 residues. CDR1 and CDR2 from the germline V gene are KGHSH and LQKENI. The CDR3 DNA follows: TGTGCCAGCTCACTGCTACAGGGACAGCCCCAGCATTTT. This encodes CASSLLQGQPQHF.

This clone appeared a single time. This sequence joins TRBV6-1 and TRBJ1-1, with a possible D match to TRBD1 (5 bases). Trimming removed 3 bases at V and 4 bases at J, with 9 bases between. The CDR3 consists of 13 residues. Germline-derived CDR1 and CDR2 are MNHNS and SASEGT. CDR3: CASSDRVATEAFF. CDR3 coding DNA: TGTGCCAGCAGTGACAGGGTAGCCACTGAAGCTTTCTTT.

This clone was picked up one time. The V gene is TRBV6-6, the J gene TRBJ2-1; a possible D gene is TRBD2 (5 bases). The germline CDR1 and CDR2 sequences are MNHNY and SVGAGI (reference sequence). The CDR3 is made up of 14 amino acids. V lost 5 bases and J 7 bases, leaving 15 bases between the germline ends. Here the CDR3 DNA reads TGTGCCAGCAGTGCAAGGACTGGTCTGAATGAGCAGTTCTTC. Protein sequence: CASSARTGLNEQFF.

This clone was recorded a few times. The V and J genes are TRBV7-8 and TRBJ2-7, with D maybe TRBD1 (5 bases). The CDR3 length is 13 residues. The germline gives CDR1 SGHVS, CDR2 FQNEAQ. Trimming removed 2 bases from V and 6 bases from J, with 11 bases in between. The CDR3 region has the DNA TGTGCCAGCAGCTTAACGACAGACCGCGAGCAGTACTTC. It specifies CASSLTTDREQYF.

The chain employs TRBV5-6 and TRBJ2-1; TRBD2 aligns across 9 bases. CDR1 is SGHDT, CDR2 YYEEEE, per germline. The CDR3 is made up of 14 amino acids. The junction had 6 bases not matched to a gene; V was cut back by 5 bases and J by 6 bases. The CDR3 reads CASSPGGRVNEQFF. The CDR3 region has the DNA TGTGCCAGCAGTCCGGGCGGGAGGGTCAATGAGCAGTTCTTC. Supplemented by reference TRBV5-6 and TRBJ2-1, the full variable domain reads DAGVTQSPTHLIKTRGQQVTLRCSPKSGHDTVSWYQQALGQGPQFIFQYYEEEERQRGNFPDRFSGHQFPNYSSELNVNALLLGDSALYLCASSPGGRVNEQFFGPGTRLTVL.

V gene TRBV27 combines with J gene TRBJ2-1; possibly TRBD2 for D (6 bases). V shed 6 bases and J shed 0 bases, with 9 bases lying between them. CDR1 is MNHEY, CDR2 SMNVEV, per germline (reference sequence). The CDR3 is made up of 14 amino acids. DNA for the CDR3: TGTGCCAGCAGGGGGGGAACCTCCTACAATGAGCAGTTCTTC. Its protein is CASRGGTSYNEQFF.

The chain carries TRBV28 and TRBJ1-2; unclear D gene. This CDR3 spans 13 amino acids. The ends were cut back, 5 bases at V and 5 bases at J, with 12 bases in the middle. Per the germline V gene, CDR1 is MDHEN and CDR2 is SYDVKM. CDR3 sequence (DNA): TGTGCCAGCAGTCCGAGTCCTCCTTATGGCTACACCTTC. The encoded protein is CASSPSPPYGYTF.

The chain has TRBV3-1 (or the pseudogene TRBV3-2) and TRBJ1-5, with 7 bases fitting TRBD1. The CDR3 covers 15 residues. From germline, CDR1 is LGHDT and CDR2 YNNKEL (reference sequence). The V segment lost 2 bases and the J segment 1 base; nucleotides outside the gene matches: 2. CDR3 bases: TGTGCCAGCAGCCAATGGGGACAGAGCAATCAGCCCCAGCATTTT. Protein: CASSQWGQSNQPQHF.

The rearrangement joins TRBV9 to TRBJ2-7, with D unclear. The ends were cut back, 0 bases at V and 2 bases at J, with 12 bases in the middle. CDR3 size: 15 residues. Germline V lookup: CDR1 SGDLS, CDR2 YYNGEE. CDR3 amino acids: CASSVASGVAYEQYF. CDR3 coding DNA: TGTGCCAGCAGCGTAGCGTCCGGAGTAGCCTACGAGCAGTACTTC.

The V call is TRBV9, the J call TRBJ1-4, with a weak D call TRBD1 (5 bases). CDR3 length: 14 residues. Germline V gives CDR1 SGDLS, CDR2 YYNGEE. V lost 5 bases and J 8 bases, leaving 16 bases between the germline ends. CDR3 bases: TGTGCCAGCAGTCAGTGGTGGGGCGGCGAAAAACTGTTTTTT. It specifies CASSQWWGGEKLFF.

The chain is built from TRBV28 and TRBJ1-5; the match to TRBD1 covers 7 bases. V dropped 6 bases and J dropped 9; count of bases not matched to a gene: 8. The length of the CDR3 is 13 residues. In germline, CDR1 is MDHEN, CDR2 SYDVKM. CDR3 region: CASRPGGSGPQHF. The CDR3 DNA follows: TGTGCCAGCAGACCAGGGGGGTCCGGGCCCCAGCATTTT.